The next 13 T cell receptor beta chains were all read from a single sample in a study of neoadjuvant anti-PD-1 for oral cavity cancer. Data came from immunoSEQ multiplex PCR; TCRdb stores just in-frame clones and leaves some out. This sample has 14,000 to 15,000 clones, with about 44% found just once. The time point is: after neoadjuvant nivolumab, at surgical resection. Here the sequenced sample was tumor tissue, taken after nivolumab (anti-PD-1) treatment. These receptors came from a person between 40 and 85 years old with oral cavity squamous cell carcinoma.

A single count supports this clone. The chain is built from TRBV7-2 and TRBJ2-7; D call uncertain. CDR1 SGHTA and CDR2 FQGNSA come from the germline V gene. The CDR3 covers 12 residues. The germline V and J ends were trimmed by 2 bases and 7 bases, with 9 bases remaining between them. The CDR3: CASSLRLGEQYF. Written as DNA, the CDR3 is TGTGCCAGCAGCTTAAGGTTGGGGGAGCAGTACTTC.

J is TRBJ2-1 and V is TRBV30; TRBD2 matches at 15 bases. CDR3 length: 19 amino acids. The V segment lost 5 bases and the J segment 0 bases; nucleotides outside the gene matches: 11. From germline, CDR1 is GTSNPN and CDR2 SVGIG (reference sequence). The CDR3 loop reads CAWAGTSGGMRSSYNEQFF. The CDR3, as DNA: TGTGCCTGGGCCGGGACTAGCGGGGGGATGAGGAGCTCCTACAATGAGCAGTTCTTC.

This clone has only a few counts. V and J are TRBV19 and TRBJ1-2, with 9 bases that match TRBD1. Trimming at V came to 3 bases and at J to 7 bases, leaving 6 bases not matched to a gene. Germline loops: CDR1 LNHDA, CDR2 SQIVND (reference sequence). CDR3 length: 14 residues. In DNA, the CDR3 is TGTGCCAGTAGTATTGACAGGGGGAGGTTTGGCTACACCTTC. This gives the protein CASSIDRGRFGYTF.

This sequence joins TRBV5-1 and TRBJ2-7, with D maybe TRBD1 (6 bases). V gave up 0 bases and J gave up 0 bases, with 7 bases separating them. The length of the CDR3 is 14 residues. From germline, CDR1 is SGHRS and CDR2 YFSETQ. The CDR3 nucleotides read TGCGCCAGCAGCTTGGAGGGGGACTCCTACGAGCAGTACTTC. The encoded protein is CASSLEGDSYEQYF.

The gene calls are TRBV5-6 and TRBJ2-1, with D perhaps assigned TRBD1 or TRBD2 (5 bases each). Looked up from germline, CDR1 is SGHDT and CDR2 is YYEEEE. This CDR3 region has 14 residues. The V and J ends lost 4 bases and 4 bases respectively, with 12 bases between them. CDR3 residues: CASSLDTRYNEQFF. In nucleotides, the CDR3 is TGTGCCAGCAGCCTGGACACTAGATACAATGAGCAGTTCTTC.

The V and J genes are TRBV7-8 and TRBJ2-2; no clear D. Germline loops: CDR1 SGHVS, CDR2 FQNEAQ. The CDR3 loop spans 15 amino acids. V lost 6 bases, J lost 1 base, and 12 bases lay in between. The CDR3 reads CASSFGWGNTGELFF. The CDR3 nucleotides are TGTGCCAGCAGTTTCGGATGGGGGAACACCGGGGAGCTGTTTTTT.

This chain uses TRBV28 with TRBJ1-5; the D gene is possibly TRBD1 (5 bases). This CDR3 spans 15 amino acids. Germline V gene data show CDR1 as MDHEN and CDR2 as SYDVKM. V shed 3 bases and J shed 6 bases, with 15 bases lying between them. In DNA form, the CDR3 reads TGTGCCAGCAGTTTCCCGGGGACTCGCATTCAGCCCCAGCATTTT. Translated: CASSFPGTRIQPQHF.

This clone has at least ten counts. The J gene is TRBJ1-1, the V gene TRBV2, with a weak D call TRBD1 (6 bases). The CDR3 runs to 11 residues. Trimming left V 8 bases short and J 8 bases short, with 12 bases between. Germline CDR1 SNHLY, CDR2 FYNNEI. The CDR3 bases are TGTGCCAGCGGAAGACAGGTCGAAGCTTTCTTT. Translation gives CASGRQVEAFF.

CDR3 in DNA: TGTGCCAGCAGGCGTACAGGGGGCAATCAGCCCCAGCATTTT. As protein: CASRRTGGNQPQHF. The chain uses TRBV28 and TRBJ1-5, with 7 bases identical to TRBD1. The germline CDR1 and CDR2 sequences are MDHEN and SYDVKM. CDR3 size: 14 residues. The trim removed 6 bases at V and 2 bases at J, leaving 4 bases unmatched.

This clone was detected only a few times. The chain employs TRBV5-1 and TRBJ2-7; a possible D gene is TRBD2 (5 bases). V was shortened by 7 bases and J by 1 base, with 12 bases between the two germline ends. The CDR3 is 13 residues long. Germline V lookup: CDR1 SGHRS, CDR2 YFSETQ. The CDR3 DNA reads TGCGCCAGCTGTCCCGGGGAATCCTACGAGCAGTACTTC. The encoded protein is CASCPGESYEQYF.

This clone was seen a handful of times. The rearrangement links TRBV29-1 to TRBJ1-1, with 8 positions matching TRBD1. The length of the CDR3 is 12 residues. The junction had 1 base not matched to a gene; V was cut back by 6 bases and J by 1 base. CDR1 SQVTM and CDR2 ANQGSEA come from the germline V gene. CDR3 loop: CSVGQGNTEAFF. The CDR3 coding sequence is TGCAGCGTAGGACAGGGGAACACTGAAGCTTTCTTT. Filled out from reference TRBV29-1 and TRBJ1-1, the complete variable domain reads SAVISQKPSRDICQRGTSLTIQCQVDSQVTMMFWYRQQPGQSLTLIATANQGSEATYESGFVIDKFPISRPNLTFSTLTVSNMSPEDSSIYLCSVGQGNTEAFFGQGTRLTVV.

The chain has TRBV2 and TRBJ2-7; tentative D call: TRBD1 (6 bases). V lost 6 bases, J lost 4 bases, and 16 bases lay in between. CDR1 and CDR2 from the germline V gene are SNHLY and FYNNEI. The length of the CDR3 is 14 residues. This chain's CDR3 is CASSPGQGHYEQYF. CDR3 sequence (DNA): TGTGCCAGCAGCCCCGGGCAGGGGCATTACGAGCAGTACTTC.

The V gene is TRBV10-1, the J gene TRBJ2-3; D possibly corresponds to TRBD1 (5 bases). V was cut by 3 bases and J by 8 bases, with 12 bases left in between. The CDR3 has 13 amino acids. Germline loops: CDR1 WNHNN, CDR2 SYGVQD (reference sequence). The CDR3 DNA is TGCGCCAGCAGTGATCTGACAGAACGTACGCAGTATTTT. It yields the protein CASSDLTERTQYF.